Each of the 18 T cell receptor beta chains below was sequenced from the same sample in a study of long-term antiretroviral therapy in people with HIV. Sequencing used immunoSEQ v3.0 at survey level. Assay used: immunoSEQ multiplex PCR; TCRdb lists only in-frame clones, some missing. The sample holds 24,000 or so clones, 75% to 85% seen once. Here the sequenced sample was unsorted PBMCs, taken 0.5 years after starting antiretroviral therapy. These receptors all stem from a woman aged 40 to 50 with HIV.

The gene calls are TRBV28 and TRBJ2-5; TRBD1 or TRBD2 may be the D gene (7 bases each). The CDR3 totals 15 residues. V shed 5 bases and J shed 2 bases, with 15 bases lying between them. Germline CDR1 is MDHEN and CDR2 is SYDVKM. The CDR3: CASSGRGGQQETQYF. The CDR3 DNA sequence: TGTGCCAGCAGTGGACGCGGGGGACAGCAAGAGACCCAGTACTTC.

This chain uses TRBV5-3 with TRBJ1-5, with 8 bases matching TRBD1. TRBV5-3 falls under the ORF class, with uncertain function. The CDR3 spans 12 residues. Trimming removed 10 bases from V and 4 bases from J; junction bases left unmatched: 4. The CDR3 DNA follows: TGTGCCGAGGGACAGGAGAATCAGCCCCAGCATTTT. Amino acids: CAEGQENQPQHF.

The gene calls are TRBV19 and TRBJ1-6; possibly TRBD1 for D (6 bases). V was cut by 2 bases and J by 7 bases, with 9 bases left in between. This CDR3 is built from 14 residues. Germline assignment: CDR1 LNHDA and CDR2 SQIVND (reference sequence). CDR3 sequence reads: CASSITGRNSPLHF. CDR3 nucleotide sequence: TGTGCCAGTAGTATAACAGGGAGGAATTCACCCCTCCACTTT.

This clone has only a few counts. The chain is built from TRBV10-3 and TRBJ1-6, with 11 bases lining up with TRBD1. This CDR3 spans 14 amino acids. V shed 10 bases, J shed 10 bases, and the junction held 9 bases outside the gene matches. Looked up from germline, CDR1 is ENHRY and CDR2 is SYGVKD. CDR3 residues: CASWAGTGGSPLHF. The CDR3 bases are TGTGCCAGCTGGGCGGGGACAGGGGGGTCACCCCTCCACTTT.

The chain combines TRBV14 with TRBJ2-7; D possibly corresponds to TRBD2 (5 bases). The CDR3 is 16 amino acids. Trimming removed 3 bases from V and 1 base from J, with 16 bases in between. Looked up from germline, CDR1 is SGHDN and CDR2 is FVKESK. CDR3 nucleotides: TGTGCCAGCAGCCATCGTCCCGGACTCTATTCCTACGAGCAGTACTTC. It translates to CASSHRPGLYSYEQYF.

This chain joins TRBV15 and TRBJ2-7; D remains unclear. This CDR3 has 14 amino acids. V was shortened by 1 base and J by 0 bases, with 7 bases between the two germline ends. Germline values: CDR1 LNHNV, CDR2 YYDKDF (reference sequence). CDR3 loop: CATSRGWSSYEQYF. In DNA form, the CDR3 reads TGTGCCACCAGCAGAGGATGGAGCTCCTACGAGCAGTACTTC.

V and J are TRBV4-3 and TRBJ2-2; 9 positions match TRBD1. CDR1 LGHNA and CDR2 YSLEER come from the germline V gene. This CDR3 comprises 14 residues. V gave up 4 bases and J gave up 5 bases; unmatched junction bases: 2. The CDR3 sequence: CASSRGQGTGELFF. CDR3 bases: TGCGCCAGCAGCCGGGGACAGGGTACCGGGGAGCTGTTTTTT.

This rearrangement joins TRBV7-9 to TRBJ2-1; D perhaps matches TRBD2 (6 bases). This CDR3 has 16 amino acids. Deletions cut 5 bases from V and 4 bases from J, with 18 bases between. Germline CDR1 reads SEHNR; CDR2 reads FQNEAQ (reference sequence). The CDR3 DNA reads as TGTGCCAGCAGCCCCATCCGGGGGACTCATTACAATGAGCAGTTCTTC. It specifies CASSPIRGTHYNEQFF.

The J gene is TRBJ2-1, the V gene TRBV9; 9 bases fit TRBD2. The CDR3 runs 15 residues. Germline values: CDR1 SGDLS, CDR2 YYNGEE. J was trimmed by 9 bases and V by 0 bases; bases with no gene match: 7. The CDR3 sequence is CASSVGRGGAFEQFF. In nucleotides, the CDR3 is TGTGCCAGCAGCGTAGGCCGCGGGGGGGCATTTGAGCAGTTCTTC.

The chain has TRBV27 and TRBJ2-7; D may be TRBD1 or TRBD2 (6 bases each). V shed 1 base and J shed 2 bases, with 12 bases lying between them. This CDR3 is 15 amino acids long. CDR1 and CDR2 (germline): MNHEY, SMNVEV (reference sequence). The CDR3 loop is CASSLYRGLAYEQYF. The CDR3 bases are TGTGCCAGCAGTTTATACCGGGGGCTGGCCTACGAGCAGTACTTC.

This chain links TRBV7-2 with TRBJ2-3, with 8 bases that match TRBD2. This CDR3 is 15 amino acids long. Germline CDR1 is SGHTA and CDR2 is FQGNSA. Losses at the gene ends were 1 base for V and 4 bases for J; bases not matched to a gene: 4. CDR3 region: CASSLVAGFADTQYF. The CDR3 coding sequence is TGTGCCAGCAGCTTAGTAGCGGGGTTCGCAGATACGCAGTATTTT.

The chain joins TRBV6-1 to TRBJ2-7; D is perhaps TRBD1 (6 bases). Germline-derived CDR1 and CDR2 are MNHNS and SASEGT. The CDR3 is 12 amino acids. Trimming stripped 4 bases from V and 7 bases from J, with 11 bases between. Written as DNA, the CDR3 is TGTGCCAGCAGTGGGGCAGGGGTAGAGCAGTACTTC. It encodes CASSGAGVEQYF.

V gene TRBV12-5 combines with J gene TRBJ1-2; D uncertain. In germline, CDR1 is LGHNT, CDR2 FRNRAP. V lost 0 bases and J 9 bases, leaving 5 bases between the germline ends. The CDR3 contains 11 residues. The CDR3 loop reads CASGLVTSYTF. The CDR3 DNA follows: TGTGCTAGTGGTTTGGTAACGAGCTACACCTTC.

The chain links TRBV18 to TRBJ2-2; no definite D call. V gave up 3 bases and J gave up 0 bases, with 8 bases separating them. CDR1 and CDR2 (germline): KGHSH, LQKENI. The CDR3 length is 15 residues. The CDR3, as DNA: TGTGCCAGCTCACCGCAGAAAGCGAACACCGGGGAGCTGTTTTTT. Protein: CASSPQKANTGELFF.

The count of this clone is one. The J gene is TRBJ1-5, the V gene TRBV28; D gene uncertain. The CDR3 extends over 12 amino acids. Trimming took off 5 bases at V and 4 bases at J, with 6 bases between the two ends. Germline loops: CDR1 MDHEN, CDR2 SYDVKM. For the CDR3, the DNA is TGTGCCAGCAGTGTGGAGAATCAGCCCCAGCATTTT. Encoded protein: CASSVENQPQHF.

The rearrangement links TRBV7-2 to TRBJ1-3; D call uncertain. Germline assignment: CDR1 SGHTA and CDR2 FQGNSA. The CDR3 sequence is 15 residues long. Trimming left V 1 base short and J 4 bases short, with 11 bases between. Here the CDR3 reads CASSLEGLEGNTIYF. CDR3 in DNA: TGTGCCAGCAGCTTAGAAGGTTTGGAGGGAAACACCATATATTTT. The full variable domain, with the rest looked up from reference TRBV7-2 and TRBJ1-3, is GAGVSQSPSNKVTEKGKDVELRCDPISGHTALYWYRQSLGQGLEFLIYFQGNSAPDKSGLPSDRFSAERTGGSVSTLTIQRTQQEDSAVYLCASSLEGLEGNTIYFGEGSWLTVV.

The chain is built from TRBV30 and TRBJ1-3, with TRBD1 matching over 9 bases. Germline V gene data show CDR1 as GTSNPN and CDR2 as SVGIG (reference sequence). The CDR3 runs 14 residues. V shed 5 bases, J shed 3 bases, and the junction held 5 bases outside the gene matches. This CDR3 reads CAWGTGGGGNTIYF. In nucleotides, the CDR3 is TGTGCCTGGGGAACAGGGGGCGGTGGAAACACCATATATTTT.

The genes are TRBV28 and TRBJ1-2; TRBD1 might be the D (5 bases). Trimming took off 4 bases at V and 6 bases at J, with 15 bases between the two ends. Germline CDR1 MDHEN, CDR2 SYDVKM. This CDR3 has 14 amino acids. For the CDR3, the DNA is TGTGCCAGCAGTTACTCCGGGACGGAGGATGGCTACACCTTC. This encodes CASSYSGTEDGYTF.